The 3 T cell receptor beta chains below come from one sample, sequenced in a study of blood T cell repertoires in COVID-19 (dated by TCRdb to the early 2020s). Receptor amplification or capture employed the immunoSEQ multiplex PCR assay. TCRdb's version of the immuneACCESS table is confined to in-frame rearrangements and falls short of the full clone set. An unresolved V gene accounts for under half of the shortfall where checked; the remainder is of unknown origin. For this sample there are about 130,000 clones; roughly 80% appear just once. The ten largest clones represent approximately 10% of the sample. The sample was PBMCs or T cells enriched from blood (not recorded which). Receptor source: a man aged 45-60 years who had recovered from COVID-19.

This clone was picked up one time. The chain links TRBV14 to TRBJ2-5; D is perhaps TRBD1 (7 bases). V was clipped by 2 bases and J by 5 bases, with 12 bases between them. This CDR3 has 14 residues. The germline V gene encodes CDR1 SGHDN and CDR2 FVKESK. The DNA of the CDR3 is TGTGCCAGCAGCCAACGCCAGGGGGGCGAGACCCAGTACTTC. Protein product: CASSQRQGGETQYF.

As DNA, the CDR3 is TGTGCCAGCAGCCTAATAGGACAGCCCTACGAGCAGTACTTC. Its protein product is CASSLIGQPYEQYF. The chain couples TRBV13 to TRBJ2-7; D perhaps matches TRBD1 (6 bases). The CDR3 covers 14 residues. Looked up from germline, CDR1 is PRHDT and CDR2 is FYEKMQ (reference sequence). The ends were cut back, 5 bases at V and 2 bases at J, with 13 bases in the middle.

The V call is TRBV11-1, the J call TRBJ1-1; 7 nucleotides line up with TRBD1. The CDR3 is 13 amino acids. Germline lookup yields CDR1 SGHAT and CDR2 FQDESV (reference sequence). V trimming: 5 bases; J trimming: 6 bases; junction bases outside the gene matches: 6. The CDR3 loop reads CASSTNTGAEAFF. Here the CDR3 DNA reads TGTGCCAGCAGCACCAACACAGGGGCTGAAGCTTTCTTT.